This T cell receptor beta chain was captured in a study of control samples from healthy donors and cancer patients. Assay: immunoSEQ multiplex PCR; the TCRdb copy retains only in-frame clones and omits some. The table records roughly 170,000 clones, around 94% of them present only once. This clone was seen only once. The CDR3 consists of 13 residues. With 0 bases removed from V and 5 bases from J, the gap between germline ends came to 5 bases. CDR1 and CDR2 from the germline V gene are LGHNA and YNFKEQ. The sequence was collected from a woman between 18 and 29 years old in good health. Sequencing was performed on blood. The J gene is TRBJ1-3, the V gene TRBV4-2; no firm D call. DNA of the CDR3: TGTGCCAGCAGCCAAGAATGGCGAAACACCATATATTTT. Amino acid sequence: CASSQEWRNTIYF.